The clone carrying this T cell receptor beta chain is labeled medium-sized (0.01 to 0.1%). Its antigen is undetermined. The library had UMIs added by 3' ligation of an oligonucleotide to TCR cDNA. Reverse transcription used DNase-treated unsorted total RNA, aiming for roughly 1 to 1000 ng. These data come from a study of naive and memory T cell subsets. Study-wide results and limits: TCR transcript changes with activation or differentiation may affect this RNA method.

Amplification of ligated cDNA took four PCR rounds with SP2 and nested alpha and beta constant primers. One entry per CDR3 protein, called by TCRdb with MiXCR from the UMI-ligation and nested PCR reads. The data show 25,000 to 30,000 distinct CDR3 sequences, around 4.9% seen once. The CDR3 has 14 residues. After removal of 5 bases from V and 6 bases from J, the junction contained 9 bases not matched to a gene. Sequences were obtained from blood. This TCR derives from an adult in good health. V and J are TRBV12-3 or TRBV12-4 and TRBJ1-2, with 7 bases that match TRBD1. This chain's CDR3 is CASSDRDGRDGYTF. CDR3 coding DNA: TGTGCCAGCAGTGACAGGGACGGTCGGGATGGCTACACCTTC.